These T cell receptor beta chains were read from a single sample in a study of T cell responses to AZD1222 COVID-19 vaccine. The repertoire was sequenced with immunoSEQ multiplex PCR; TCRdb's copy has only in-frame clones and lacks some. The sample has around 74,000 clones; 92% are singletons. The source was peripheral blood, collected on day 0 of MenACWY control vaccination. Receptor source: an adult in good health. Each CDR3 is given with its conserved first and last residue. The D gene is left open where the match is weak. The size entry is marked missing in some rows and otherwise reads once, few, many or a size class.

TRBD1 | TRBJ2-1 | NA | TRBV27 | CASSFTRQGGYNEQFF | TGTGCCAGCAGTTTTACCCGACAGGGGGGCTACAATGAGCAGTTCTTC
NA | TRBJ1-4 | NA | TRBV7-2 | CASRGRDEKLFF | TGTGCCAGCAGGGGCCGGGACGAAAAACTGTTTTTT
NA | TRBJ1-3 | NA | TRBV30 | CAWSKGLSGNTIYF | TGTGCCTGGAGTAAAGGACTCTCTGGAAACACCATATATTTT
NA | TRBJ1-1 | NA | TRBV6-6 | CASSYATLNTEAFF | TGTGCCAGCAGTTACGCGACGCTGAACACTGAAGCTTTCTTT
NA | TRBJ2-1 | NA | TRBV28 | CASRTGYLNEQFF | TGTGCCAGCAGGACAGGTTACCTCAATGAGCAGTTCTTC
NA | TRBJ1-6 | NA | TRBV7-2 | CASSFMRGGDSPLHF | TGTGCCAGCAGCTTCATGAGGGGCGGGGATTCACCCCTCCACTTT
TRBD1 | TRBJ2-1 | NA | TRBV11-3 | CASSPGQENNEQFF | TGTGCCAGCAGTCCGGGACAGGAAAACAATGAGCAGTTCTTC
NA | TRBJ2-7 | NA | TRBV7-2 | CASSLYTGSSYEQYF | TGTGCCAGCAGCTTATATACAGGATCCTCCTACGAGCAGTACTTC
TRBD1 | TRBJ1-6 | NA | TRBV5-4 | CASSLEGGDSPLHF | TGTGCCAGCAGCTTGGAAGGGGGCGATTCACCCCTCCACTTT
NA | TRBJ1-2 | few | TRBV7-2 | CASSLGPGYYGYTF | TGTGCCAGCAGCTTAGGCCCAGGCTACTATGGCTACACCTTC
NA | TRBJ2-5 | NA | TRBV6-6 | CASSYSRGSETQYF | TGTGCCAGCAGTTACTCGAGGGGTTCCGAGACCCAGTACTTC
TRBD1 | TRBJ2-2 | NA | TRBV9 | CASSAMGTARPLITGELFF | TGTGCCAGCAGCGCCATGGGGACAGCTCGTCCCTTAATCACCGGGGAGCTGTTTTTT
NA | TRBJ1-5 | NA | TRBV27 | CASSFRILQPQHF | TGTGCCAGCAGTTTTCGTATACTGCAGCCCCAGCATTTT
NA | TRBJ2-1 | NA | TRBV5-8 | CASSSIRGLYNEQFF | TGTGCCAGCAGCTCAATCAGGGGCCTCTACAATGAGCAGTTCTTC
TRBD2 | TRBJ2-7 | NA | TRBV6-5 | CASRGGLGRDEQYF | TGTGCCAGCAGGGGTGGACTAGGTCGGGACGAGCAGTACTTC
TRBD1 | TRBJ1-2 | once | TRBV10-3 | CAISEKPTPGTGTYGYTF | TGTGCCATCAGTGAAAAACCGACCCCCGGGACAGGAACCTATGGCTACACCTTC
NA | TRBJ2-6 | NA | TRBV28 | CASSHPTGSGANVLTF | TGTGCCAGCAGCCACCCCACGGGATCTGGGGCCAACGTCCTGACTTTC
TRBD1 | TRBJ1-2 | NA | TRBV24-1 | CATSDSQGQYGYTF | TGTGCCACCAGTGATTCTCAGGGACAGTATGGCTACACCTTC
NA | TRBJ1-2 | NA | TRBV7-7 | CASSYVIGNYGYTF | TGTGCCAGCAGCTACGTAATCGGAAACTATGGCTACACCTTC
NA | TRBJ2-5 | NA | TRBV20-1 | CSGEERETQYF | TGCAGTGGAGAAGAGAGGGAGACCCAGTACTTC
NA | TRBJ1-2 | NA | TRBV6-5 | CASSYSRGFYGYTF | TGTGCCAGCAGTTACTCTCGAGGGTTCTATGGCTACACCTTC
NA | TRBJ2-2 | NA | TRBV14 | CASSQTWGAGSNAELFF | TGTGCCAGCAGCCAGACCTGGGGGGCAGGAAGTAATGCGGAGCTGTTTTTT
TRBD1 | TRBJ2-3 | NA | TRBV18 | CASSPRQGRDTQYF | TGTGCCAGCTCACCACGACAGGGGAGAGATACGCAGTATTTT
NA | TRBJ2-7 | once | TRBV28 | CASSPLGVPLEQYF | TGTGCCAGCAGCCCGCTGGGGGTTCCCCTCGAGCAGTACTTC
NA | TRBJ2-7 | NA | TRBV5-1 | CASSLSPGSEQYF | TGCGCCAGCAGCTTAAGTCCCGGATCCGAGCAGTACTTC
TRBD1 | TRBJ2-2 | NA | TRBV5-1 | CASGEGTGGNTGELFF | TGCGCCAGCGGAGAGGGGACAGGGGGGAACACCGGGGAGCTGTTTTTT
NA | TRBJ2-3 | once | TRBV5-4 | CASSIPTGHSTDTQYF | TGTGCCAGCAGCATTCCGACAGGACATAGCACAGATACGCAGTATTTT
NA | TRBJ2-3 | NA | TRBV6-5 | CASRDPGVGTDTQYF | TGTGCCAGCAGAGACCCGGGGGTGGGCACAGATACGCAGTATTTT
TRBD1 | TRBJ1-4 | once | TRBV7-2 | CASSPTGTVNEKLFF | TGTGCCAGCAGCCCAACCGGGACAGTAAATGAAAAACTGTTTTTT
NA | TRBJ1-1 | NA | TRBV19 | CASRRREATEAFF | TGTGCCAGTAGGCGGCGAGAGGCCACTGAAGCTTTCTTT
NA | TRBJ2-5 | NA | TRBV5-4 | CASSSDSKTQYF | TGTGCCAGCAGCTCCGACAGTAAGACCCAGTACTTC
TRBD1 | TRBJ1-1 | NA | TRBV6-5 | CASWTGFRSEAFF | TGTGCCAGCTGGACAGGGTTTAGGTCGGAAGCTTTCTTT
NA | TRBJ2-2 | few | TRBV3-1/TRBV3-2 | CASRVWAGELFF | TGTGCCAGCAGGGTATGGGCCGGGGAGCTGTTTTTT
TRBD2 | TRBJ2-1 | NA | TRBV7-9 | CASSLRGVAGGNEQFF | TGTGCCAGCAGCTTACGGGGAGTAGCGGGGGGCAATGAGCAGTTCTTC
TRBD2 | TRBJ2-5 | few | TRBV6-5 | CASRKLAEETQYF | TGTGCCAGCAGGAAACTAGCGGAAGAGACCCAGTACTTC
NA | TRBJ2-3 | NA | TRBV27 | CASSMSRDGDTQYF | TGTGCCAGCAGTATGTCCCGGGACGGAGATACGCAGTATTTT
NA | TRBJ1-2 | NA | TRBV7-2 | CASSGHMANYGYTF | TGTGCCAGCAGCGGACACATGGCGAACTATGGCTACACCTTC
NA | TRBJ1-1 | NA | TRBV12-3/TRBV12-4 | CASSTNMNTEAFF | TGTGCCAGCAGCACTAATATGAACACTGAAGCTTTCTTT
NA | TRBJ2-2 | NA | TRBV19 | CASRPRQGDLAGVTGELFF | TGTGCCAGTAGGCCGCGACAGGGGGATCTAGCGGGAGTAACCGGGGAGCTGTTTTTT
TRBD2 | TRBJ2-1 | once | TRBV9 | CASSVGSLAGVNEQFF | TGTGCCAGCAGCGTAGGCAGCCTAGCGGGAGTAAATGAGCAGTTCTTC
TRBD1 | TRBJ1-4 | NA | TRBV15 | CATSRDWGQWNEKLFF | TGTGCCACCAGCAGAGATTGGGGACAGTGGAATGAAAAACTGTTTTTT
NA | TRBJ2-3 | NA | TRBV4-3 | CASSQESRETDTQYF | TGCGCCAGCAGCCAAGAGAGCAGGGAAACAGATACGCAGTATTTT
TRBD1 | TRBJ1-4 | NA | TRBV7-6 | CASSQGQGTPNEKLFF | TGTGCCAGCAGCCAGGGACAGGGGACCCCTAATGAAAAACTGTTTTTT
NA | TRBJ2-1 | NA | TRBV10-3 | CAISELRFDYNEQFF | TGTGCCATCAGTGAGCTCAGGTTCGATTACAATGAGCAGTTCTTC
TRBD2 | TRBJ2-2 | NA | TRBV7-3 | CASSPLGLEAGELFF | TGTGCCAGCAGCCCACTTGGACTAGAGGCCGGGGAGCTGTTTTTT
TRBD2 | TRBJ2-1 | NA | TRBV3-1/TRBV3-2 | CASSPRLAGGVYNEQFF | TGTGCCAGCAGCCCGAGACTAGCGGGGGGCGTTTACAATGAGCAGTTCTTC
TRBD2 | TRBJ2-7 | NA | TRBV5-1 | CASSLVLPRLAGGPGYEQYF | TGCGCCAGCAGCTTGGTATTACCGAGACTAGCGGGGGGGCCAGGGTACGAGCAGTACTTC
TRBD2 | TRBJ2-1 | NA | TRBV15 | CATSRLRGGSYNEQFF | TGTGCCACCAGCAGACTCCGGGGGGGTTCCTACAATGAGCAGTTCTTC
NA | TRBJ2-3 | NA | TRBV6-5 | CASSLELSTDTQYF | TGTGCCAGCAGTTTAGAGCTCAGCACAGATACGCAGTATTTT
NA | TRBJ2-7 | NA | TRBV28 | CASSSSYEQYF | TGTGCCAGCAGCAGCTCCTACGAGCAGTACTTC
NA | TRBJ1-5 | NA | TRBV7-8 | CASSLAGYQPQHF | TGTGCCAGCAGCTTAGCGGGGTATCAGCCCCAGCATTTT
TRBD1 | TRBJ1-2 | NA | TRBV19 | CASSPVGTGQYYGYTF | TGTGCCAGTAGTCCGGTTGGGACAGGGCAGTACTATGGCTACACCTTC